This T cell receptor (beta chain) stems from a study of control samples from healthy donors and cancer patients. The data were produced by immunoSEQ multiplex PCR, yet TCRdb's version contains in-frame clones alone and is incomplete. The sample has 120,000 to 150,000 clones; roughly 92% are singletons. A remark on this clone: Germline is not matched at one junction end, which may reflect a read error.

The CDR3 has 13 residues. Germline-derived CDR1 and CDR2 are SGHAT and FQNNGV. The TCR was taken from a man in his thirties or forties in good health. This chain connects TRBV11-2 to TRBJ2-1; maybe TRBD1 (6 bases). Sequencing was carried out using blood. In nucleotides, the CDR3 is TGTGCAAGCAATGGGGGCAGGGACAATGAGCAGTTCTTC. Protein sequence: CASNGGRDNEQFF.